A selection of T cell receptor beta chains follows, all from one sample in a study of T cells in Graves' hyperthyroidism and ophthalmopathy. TCRdb re-analysed the multiplex PCR reads in MiXCR, keeping a single row per CDR3 protein. Of hundreds of thousands of distinct CDR3 sequences listed, more than 15% were seen once; the top ten hold approximately 60%. The source material was blood. Receptors were obtained from a woman aged 60-70 years with Graves' ophthalmopathy. Each CDR3 is given with its conserved first and last residue. Where a row states a size, it is once, few, many or the class of an expanded clone; other rows omit it.

CASSGARGHEQYF TRBV2 many
CASSESGRDQPQHF TRBV2 many
CAISEPGQGSTGELFF TRBV10-3 few
CASSDSRDQPQHF TRBV2 many
CASSLHLQWPQHF TRBV12-3/TRBV12-4 .
CASSQAGLYSPLHF TRBV14 .
CASSALMGTEAFF TRBV2 many
CASSPRLATHEQYF TRBV4-2 .
CASSQDTGTGYQPQHF TRBV4-1 few
CSVMSPGEYF TRBV29-1 .
CASSLGLQGIDQYF TRBV5-8 few
CASSLASGRAGKNIQYF TRBV5-4 .
CSVAATASRDTQYF TRBV29-1 many
CASSQDVQGGIQYF TRBV3-1 many
CSARRASGRGNEQFF TRBV20-1 few
CASSVVSGTALHF TRBV9 .
CASSSRLAGGPTGELFF TRBV28 .
CASSVGGANLHYEQYF TRBV9 .
CASSYLAKQETQYF TRBV6-5 few
CASSSGGLAGAGNEQFF TRBV28 many
CASSLEGDFSNQPQHF TRBV7-8 few
CSAKGDRGNYGYTF TRBV20-1 .
CASPSGRSGTQYF TRBV28 few
CSDIPTTVGEQYF TRBV20-1 many
CASSSVGAGTYEQYF TRBV11-2 .
CSARGQGTSSYNEQFF TRBV20-1 many
CASSLPGLANEKLFF TRBV28 many
CASSGDRSLRKQYF TRBV11-2 many
CASSMTGTANYEQYF TRBV27 many
CASSSRTPPGVEAFF TRBV28 .
CAWSGLDSQETQCF TRBV30 few
CASRSIGRDYGYTF TRBV27 many
CASGQGAGNTIYF TRBV2 few
CASRANDRGEEAFF TRBV10-2 .
CASRLGGYTDTQYF TRBV5-1 .
CASSFGSSGESYEQYF TRBV7-2 many
CASRPWTSGYNEQFF TRBV6-1 few
CASSGRAGSYNEQFF TRBV28 many
CASSEGRSYEQYF TRBV28 many
CASRGNTIYF TRBV12-3/TRBV12-4 few
CASSLGFVGGLGTDTQYF TRBV27 many
CSARNTNYGYTF TRBV20-1 many
CSVEFLNEQFF TRBV29-1 .
CATSGRLTQRSGANVLTF TRBV24-1 few
CASSPVGDRGNYGYTF TRBV7-9 many